The 22 T cell receptor beta chains reported below all come from one sample, sequenced in a study of CD8 T cells in Susac syndrome. Random hexamers served to reverse transcribe about 0.5 to 1 ug RNA. One entry per CDR3 protein, called by TCRdb with MiXCR from the immunoSEQ multiplex PCR reads. The repertoire consists of 250,000 to 300,000 distinct CDR3 sequences, with roughly 85% occurring once and the leading ten covering 0.21%. The sample was CD8+ T cells from PBMCs. These TCRs come from a human donor with multiple sclerosis.

V and J are TRBV24-1 and TRBJ2-1, with 14 bases matching TRBD2. V shed 9 bases, J shed 9 bases, and the junction held 3 bases outside the gene matches. This CDR3 has 13 residues. The germline gives CDR1 KGHDR, CDR2 SFDVKD. The CDR3 sequence: CATETSGRVEQFF. The CDR3 DNA sequence: TGTGCCACCGAGACTAGCGGGAGGGTTGAGCAGTTCTTC.

The V call is TRBV3-1, the J call TRBJ1-5, with no clear D. CDR1 is LGHDT and CDR2 is YNNKEL in the germline V gene (reference sequence). The CDR3 has 14 residues. V dropped 1 base and J dropped 2 bases, with 6 bases sitting between them. The CDR3 coding sequence is TGTGCCAGCAGCCAAGTAGGGCGCAATCAGCCCCAGCATTTT. Protein product: CASSQVGRNQPQHF.

The genes are TRBV19 and TRBJ2-6, with D perhaps being TRBD1 or TRBD2 (5 bases each). With 1 base removed from V and 4 bases from J, the gap between germline ends came to 8 bases. Per germline, CDR1 LNHDA and CDR2 SQIVND (reference sequence). This CDR3 region has 15 residues. In DNA form, the CDR3 reads TGTGCCAGTAGTATAGCGGGGACCGGGGCCAACGTCCTGACTTTC. Protein sequence: CASSIAGTGANVLTF.

This chain links TRBV7-9 with TRBJ2-5; D is perhaps TRBD1 or TRBD2 (5 bases each). The CDR3 has 15 amino acids. The germline CDR1 and CDR2 sequences are SEHNR and FQNEAQ (reference sequence). With 1 base removed from V and 4 bases from J, the gap between germline ends came to 13 bases. The CDR3, as DNA: TGTGCCAGCAGCTTAGTGGGACCCGAGGGAGAGACCCAGTACTTC. Its protein is CASSLVGPEGETQYF.

The chain combines TRBV27 with TRBJ2-2; the match to TRBD1 covers 8 bases. This CDR3 is 14 amino acids long. CDR1 and CDR2 (germline): MNHEY, SMNVEV (reference sequence). V lost 10 bases to trimming and J lost 2 bases; unmatched junction nucleotides: 6. The CDR3 DNA follows: TGTGCCACCGGACAGGGCTTAAACACCGGGGAGCTGTTTTTT. Translation gives CATGQGLNTGELFF.

This sequence joins TRBV6-2 or TRBV6-3 and TRBJ2-7; D is perhaps TRBD2 (5 bases). CDR1 is MNHEY, CDR2 SVGEGT, per germline. This CDR3 is 14 amino acids long. V dropped 2 bases and J dropped 3 bases, with 11 bases sitting between them. CDR3: CASSYGPSYYEQYF. The CDR3 nucleotides are TGTGCCAGCAGTTACGGGCCTAGCTACTACGAGCAGTACTTC.

The chain couples TRBV6-6 to TRBJ1-5, with 7 bases fitting TRBD1. The CDR3 has 14 residues. The germline V gene encodes CDR1 MNHNY and CDR2 SVGAGI (reference sequence). V dropped 5 bases and J dropped 6; count of bases not matched to a gene: 7. CDR3 DNA: TGTGCCAGCAGTAGAACAGGGGAAGGTCAGCCCCAGCATTTT. It yields the protein CASSRTGEGQPQHF.

The J gene is TRBJ2-2, the V gene TRBV19; perhaps TRBD1 as D (6 bases). Trimming removed 3 bases from V and 6 bases from J, with 14 bases in between. The CDR3 spans 15 residues. From germline, CDR1 is LNHDA and CDR2 SQIVND (reference sequence). This chain's CDR3 is CASSIWAGDAGELFF. In DNA form, the CDR3 reads TGTGCCAGTAGTATCTGGGCAGGGGACGCCGGGGAGCTGTTTTTT.

This clonotype was counted between two and nine times. This rearrangement joins TRBV9 to TRBJ1-4; 8 bases match TRBD1. There are 14 residues in the CDR3. Germline loops: CDR1 SGDLS, CDR2 YYNGEE. V was pared by 4 bases and J by 5 bases, with 4 bases of the junction left unmatched. This CDR3 reads CASSRTGLNEKLFF. The CDR3 nucleotides are TGTGCCAGCAGCAGGACAGGGTTGAATGAAAAACTGTTTTTT.

The chain carries TRBV7-9 and TRBJ1-1; TRBD1 aligns across 8 bases. The CDR3 spans 16 residues. V gave up 0 bases and J gave up 4 bases; unmatched junction bases: 7. Germline V gives CDR1 SEHNR, CDR2 FQNEAQ (reference sequence). CDR3 in amino acids: CASSLAPGGGGTEAFF. The CDR3 DNA reads TGTGCCAGCAGCTTAGCGCCAGGGGGCGGGGGCACTGAAGCTTTCTTT.

The chain combines TRBV19 with TRBJ2-1; perhaps D is TRBD1 or TRBD2 (5 bases each). Trimming stripped 4 bases from V and 8 bases from J, with 24 bases between. CDR3 length equals 17 residues. CDR1 and CDR2 (germline): LNHDA, SQIVND (reference sequence). CDR3 protein: CASSTRQTWGSDDEQFF. In DNA, the CDR3 is TGTGCCAGTAGTACCCGACAGACTTGGGGGTCTGACGATGAGCAGTTCTTC.

The chain joins TRBV6-2 or TRBV6-3 to TRBJ1-2; D is undetermined. Germline V gene lookup returns CDR1 MNHEY and CDR2 SVGEGT. The CDR3 extends over 13 amino acids. With 5 bases removed from V and 0 bases from J, the gap between germline ends came to 7 bases. Here the CDR3 reads CASSITANYGYTF. CDR3 bases: TGTGCCAGCAGTATAACAGCTAACTATGGCTACACCTTC.

This clonotype was counted between two and nine times. The J gene is TRBJ1-5, the V gene TRBV4-1; D gene ambiguous. The germline V gene encodes CDR1 MGHRA and CDR2 YSYEKL. The CDR3 spans 12 residues. The V and J ends lost 0 bases and 7 bases respectively, with 4 bases between them. The DNA for the CDR3 is TGCGCCAGCAGCCAAGATAACCAGCCCCAGCATTTT. This sequence encodes CASSQDNQPQHF.

This clonotype has a single count. The chain has TRBV7-9 and TRBJ1-1; D uncertain. This CDR3 contains 12 residues. V lost 2 bases to trimming and J lost 2 bases, with 3 bases between them. Germline V CDR1 and CDR2: SEHNR, FQNEAQ (reference sequence). CDR3 nucleotide sequence: TGTGCCAGCAGCTTACACAACACTGAAGCTTTCTTT. Translated, it gives CASSLHNTEAFF.

The CDR3 DNA sequence: TGTGCCAGTAGGAACAGGGCTAGCAATCAGCCCCAGCATTTT. It translates to CASRNRASNQPQHF. The V call is TRBV19, the J call TRBJ1-5; D might be TRBD1 (6 bases). Germline V lookup: CDR1 LNHDA, CDR2 SQIVND (reference sequence). The CDR3 contains 14 residues. Between the trimmed V and J ends, which lost 6 bases and 0 bases, there was a span of 9 bases.

This chain uses TRBV15 with TRBJ2-3; D gene uncertain. V was trimmed by 3 bases and J by 2 bases, leaving 6 bases between them. From germline, CDR1 is LNHNV and CDR2 YYDKDF (reference sequence). The CDR3 loop spans 13 amino acids. The CDR3, as DNA: TGTGCCACCAGCAGTCTATCCACAGATACGCAGTATTTT. Amino acids: CATSSLSTDTQYF.

This rearrangement joins TRBV7-9 to TRBJ1-2, with D possibly being TRBD1 (5 bases). Germline V lookup: CDR1 SEHNR, CDR2 FQNEAQ (reference sequence). This CDR3 has 16 residues. Trimming stripped 1 base from V and 1 base from J, with 13 bases between. As DNA, the CDR3 is TGTGCCAGCAGCTTAGTTCCGGGGACCCTTAACTATGGCTACACCTTC. Amino acid sequence: CASSLVPGTLNYGYTF.

V is TRBV3-1 and J is TRBJ2-3; a weak D match, TRBD1 (6 bases). Trimming pared 4 bases from V and 2 bases from J, leaving 13 bases between. The CDR3 length is 15 residues. The germline V gene encodes CDR1 LGHDT and CDR2 YNNKEL (reference sequence). The CDR3 DNA sequence: TGTGCCAGCAGCCTAACGACAGGACCCACAGATACGCAGTATTTT. Encoded protein: CASSLTTGPTDTQYF.

The chain recombines TRBV6-5 with TRBJ2-7, with a tentative D call TRBD2 (6 bases). V lost 0 bases, J lost 2 bases, and 8 bases lay in between. The CDR3 spans 14 residues. Germline V gene lookup returns CDR1 MNHEY and CDR2 SVGAGI. Here the CDR3 DNA reads TGTGCCAGCAGTTACTCCTCTAGCGCCTACGAGCAGTACTTC. As protein: CASSYSSSAYEQYF.

The rearrangement uses TRBV24-1 and TRBJ2-1; possible D gene TRBD2, 6 bases. The length of the CDR3 is 12 residues. Per the germline V gene, CDR1 is KGHDR and CDR2 is SFDVKD. Trimming removed 12 bases at V and 3 bases at J, with 11 bases between. The CDR3 bases are TGTGCCGTCGGGAGCGGCTACAATGAGCAGTTCTTC. Translated: CAVGSGYNEQFF.

The CDR3 loop is CASSPDTSPYSYNEQFF. The CDR3 DNA is TGTGCCAGCAGCCCCGACACTAGTCCCTACTCCTACAATGAGCAGTTCTTC. The chain links TRBV11-2 to TRBJ2-1; tentatively, D is TRBD2 (5 bases). Trimming cost V 5 bases and J 0 bases, with 17 bases left between them. Germline assignment: CDR1 SGHAT and CDR2 FQNNGV. This CDR3 is built from 17 residues. The full variable domain, rest sourced from reference TRBV11-2 and TRBJ2-1, is EAGVAQSPRYKIIEKRQSVAFWCNPISGHATLYWYQQILGQGPKLLIQFQNNGVVDDSQLPKDRFSAERLKGVDSTLKIQPAKLEDSAVYLCASSPDTSPYSYNEQFFGPGTRLTVL.

This chain joins TRBV15 and TRBJ1-2; D perhaps matches TRBD1 (5 bases). CDR3 length: 15 amino acids. Trimming left V 0 bases short and J 2 bases short, with 10 bases between. Germline lookup yields CDR1 LNHNV and CDR2 YYDKDF (reference sequence). The CDR3 loop reads CATSRERGRNYGYTF. For the CDR3, the DNA is TGTGCCACCAGCAGAGAGAGGGGCAGGAACTATGGCTACACCTTC.